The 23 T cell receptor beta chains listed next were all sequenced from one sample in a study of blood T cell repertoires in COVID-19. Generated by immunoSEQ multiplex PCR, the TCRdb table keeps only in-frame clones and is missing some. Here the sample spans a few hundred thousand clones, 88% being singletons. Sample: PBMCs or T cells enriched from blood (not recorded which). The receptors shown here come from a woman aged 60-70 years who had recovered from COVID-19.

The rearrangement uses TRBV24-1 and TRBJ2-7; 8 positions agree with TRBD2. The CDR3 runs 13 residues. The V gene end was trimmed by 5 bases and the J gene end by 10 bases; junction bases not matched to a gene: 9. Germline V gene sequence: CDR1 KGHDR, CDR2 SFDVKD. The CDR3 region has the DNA TGTGCCACCAGTGGGGGACTAGTGCGGGCTCAGTACTTC. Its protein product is CATSGGLVRAQYF.

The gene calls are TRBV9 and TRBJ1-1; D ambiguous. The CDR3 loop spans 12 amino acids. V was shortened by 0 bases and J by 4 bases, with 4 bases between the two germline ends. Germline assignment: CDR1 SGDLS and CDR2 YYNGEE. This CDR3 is CASSVVGTEAFF. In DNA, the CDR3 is TGTGCCAGCAGCGTAGTCGGCACTGAAGCTTTCTTT.

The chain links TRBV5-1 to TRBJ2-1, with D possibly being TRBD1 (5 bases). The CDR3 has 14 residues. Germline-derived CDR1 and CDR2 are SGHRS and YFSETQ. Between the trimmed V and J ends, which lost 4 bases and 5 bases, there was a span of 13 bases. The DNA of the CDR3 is TGCGCCAGCAGCAGACAGCTCTCGGACAATGAGCAGTTCTTC. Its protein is CASSRQLSDNEQFF.

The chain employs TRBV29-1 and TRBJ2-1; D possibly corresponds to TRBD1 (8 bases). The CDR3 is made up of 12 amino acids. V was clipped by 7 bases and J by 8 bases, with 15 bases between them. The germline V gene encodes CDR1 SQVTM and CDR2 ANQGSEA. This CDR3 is CSANRGGDEQFF. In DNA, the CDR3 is TGCAGCGCAAACAGGGGGGGCGATGAGCAGTTCTTC.

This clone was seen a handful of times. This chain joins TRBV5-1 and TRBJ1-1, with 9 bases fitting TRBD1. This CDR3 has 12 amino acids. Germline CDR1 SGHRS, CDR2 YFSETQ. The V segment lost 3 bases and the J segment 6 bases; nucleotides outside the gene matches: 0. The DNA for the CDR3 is TGCGCCAGCAGCTGGACAGGGGCTGAAGCTTTCTTT. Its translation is CASSWTGAEAFF.

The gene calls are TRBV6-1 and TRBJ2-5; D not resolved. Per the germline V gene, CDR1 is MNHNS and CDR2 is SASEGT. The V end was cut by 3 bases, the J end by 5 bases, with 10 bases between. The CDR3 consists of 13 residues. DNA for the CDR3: TGTGCCAGCAGTGACAGTATCGTTGAGACCCAGTACTTC. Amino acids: CASSDSIVETQYF.

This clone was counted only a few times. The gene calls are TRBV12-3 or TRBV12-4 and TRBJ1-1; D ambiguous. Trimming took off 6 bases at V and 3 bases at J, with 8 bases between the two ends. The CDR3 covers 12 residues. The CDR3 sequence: CASSGYDTEAFF. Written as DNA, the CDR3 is TGTGCCAGCAGCGGGTATGACACTGAAGCTTTCTTT.

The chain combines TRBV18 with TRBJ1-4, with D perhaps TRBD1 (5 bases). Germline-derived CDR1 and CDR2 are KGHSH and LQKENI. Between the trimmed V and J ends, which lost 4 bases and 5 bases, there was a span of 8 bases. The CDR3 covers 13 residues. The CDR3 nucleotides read TGTGCCAGCTCACGCAGGGAAAATGAAAAACTGTTTTTT. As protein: CASSRRENEKLFF.

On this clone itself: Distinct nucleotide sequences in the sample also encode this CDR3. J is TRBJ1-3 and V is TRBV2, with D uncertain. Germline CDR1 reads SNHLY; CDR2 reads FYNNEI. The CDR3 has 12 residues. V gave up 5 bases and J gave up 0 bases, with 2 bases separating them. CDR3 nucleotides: TGTGCCAGCAGTCTCTCTGGAAACACCATATATTTT. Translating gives CASSLSGNTIYF.

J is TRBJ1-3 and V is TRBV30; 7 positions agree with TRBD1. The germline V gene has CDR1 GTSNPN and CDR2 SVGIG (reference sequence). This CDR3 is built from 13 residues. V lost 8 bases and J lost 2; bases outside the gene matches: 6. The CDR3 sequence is CAGLDRPGNTIYF. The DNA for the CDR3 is TGTGCCGGCTTGGACAGGCCTGGAAACACCATATATTTT.

The CDR3 sequence is CASSYGGFMNTEAFF. CDR3 nucleotides: TGTGCCAGCAGTTACGGGGGGTTCATGAACACTGAAGCTTTCTTT. The chain joins TRBV6-5 to TRBJ1-1; D perhaps matches TRBD1 (5 bases). Germline V lookup: CDR1 MNHEY, CDR2 SVGAGI. This CDR3 has 15 amino acids. Deletions cut 2 bases from V and 0 bases from J, with 10 bases between.

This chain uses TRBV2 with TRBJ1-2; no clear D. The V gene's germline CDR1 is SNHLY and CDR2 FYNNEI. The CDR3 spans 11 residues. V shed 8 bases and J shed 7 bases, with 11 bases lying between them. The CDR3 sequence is CASARFGGYTF. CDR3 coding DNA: TGTGCCAGCGCGCGTTTCGGTGGCTACACCTTC.

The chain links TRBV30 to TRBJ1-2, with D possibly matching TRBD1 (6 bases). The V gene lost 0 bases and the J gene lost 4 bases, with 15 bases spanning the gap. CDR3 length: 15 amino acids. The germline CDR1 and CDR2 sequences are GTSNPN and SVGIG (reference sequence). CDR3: CAWSVPGQPFYGYTF. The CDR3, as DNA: TGTGCCTGGAGTGTACCCGGACAGCCATTCTATGGCTACACCTTC.

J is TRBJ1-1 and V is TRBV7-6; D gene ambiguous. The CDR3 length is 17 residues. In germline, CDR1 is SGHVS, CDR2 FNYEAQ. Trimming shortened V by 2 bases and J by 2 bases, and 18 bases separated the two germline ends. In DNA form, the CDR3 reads TGTGCCAGCAGCTTAATGGGGAGAGCTGGGTTAAACACTGAAGCTTTCTTT. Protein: CASSLMGRAGLNTEAFF.

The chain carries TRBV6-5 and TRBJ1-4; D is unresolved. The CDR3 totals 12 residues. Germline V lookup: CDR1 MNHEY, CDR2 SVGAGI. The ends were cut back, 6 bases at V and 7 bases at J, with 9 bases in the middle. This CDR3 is CASRRYSEKLFF. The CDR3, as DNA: TGTGCCAGCAGGAGATACAGTGAAAAACTGTTTTTT.

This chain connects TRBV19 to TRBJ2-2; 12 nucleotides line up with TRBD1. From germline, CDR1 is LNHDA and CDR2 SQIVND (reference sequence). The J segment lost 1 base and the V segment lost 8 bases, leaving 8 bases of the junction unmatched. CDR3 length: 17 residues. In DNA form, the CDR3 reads TGTGCCAGTCTCACCGGGACAGGGGGCTTGAACACCGGGGAGCTGTTTTTT. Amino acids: CASLTGTGGLNTGELFF.

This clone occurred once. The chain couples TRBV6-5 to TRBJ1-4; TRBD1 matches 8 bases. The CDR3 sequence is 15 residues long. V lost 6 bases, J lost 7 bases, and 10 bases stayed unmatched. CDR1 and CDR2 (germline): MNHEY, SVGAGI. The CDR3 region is CASSILQGAREKLFF. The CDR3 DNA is TGTGCCAGCAGCATCCTCCAGGGGGCTCGTGAAAAACTGTTTTTT.

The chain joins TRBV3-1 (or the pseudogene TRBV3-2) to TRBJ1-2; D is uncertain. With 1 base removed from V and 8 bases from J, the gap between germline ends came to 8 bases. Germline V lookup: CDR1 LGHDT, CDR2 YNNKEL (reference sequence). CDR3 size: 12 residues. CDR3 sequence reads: CASSQAARGYTF. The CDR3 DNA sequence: TGTGCCAGCAGCCAAGCGGCGAGGGGCTACACCTTC.

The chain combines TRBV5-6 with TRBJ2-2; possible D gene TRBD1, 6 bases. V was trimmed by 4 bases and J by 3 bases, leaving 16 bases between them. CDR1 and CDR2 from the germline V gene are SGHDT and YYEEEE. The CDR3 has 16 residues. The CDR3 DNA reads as TGTGCCAGCAGCCTCGGATGGGGGCCGTACACCGGGGAGCTGTTTTTT. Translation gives CASSLGWGPYTGELFF. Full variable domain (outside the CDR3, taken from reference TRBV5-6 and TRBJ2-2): DAGVTQSPTHLIKTRGQQVTLRCSPKSGHDTVSWYQQALGQGPQFIFQYYEEEERQRGNFPDRFSGHQFPNYSSELNVNALLLGDSALYLCASSLGWGPYTGELFFGEGSRLTVL.

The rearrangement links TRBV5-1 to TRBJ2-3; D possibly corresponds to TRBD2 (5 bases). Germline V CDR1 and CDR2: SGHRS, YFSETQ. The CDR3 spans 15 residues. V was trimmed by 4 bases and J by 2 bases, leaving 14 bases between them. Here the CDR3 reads CASSRGSPLTDTQYF. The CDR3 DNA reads TGCGCCAGCAGCCGGGGATCCCCTCTCACAGATACGCAGTATTTT.

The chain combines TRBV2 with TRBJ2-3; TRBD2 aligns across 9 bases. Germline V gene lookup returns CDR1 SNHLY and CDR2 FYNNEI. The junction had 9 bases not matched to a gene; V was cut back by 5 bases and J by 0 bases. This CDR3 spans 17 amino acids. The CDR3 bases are TGTGCCAGCAGTTCCGACTCTCTAGCGGGGAGCACAGATACGCAGTATTTT. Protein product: CASSSDSLAGSTDTQYF.

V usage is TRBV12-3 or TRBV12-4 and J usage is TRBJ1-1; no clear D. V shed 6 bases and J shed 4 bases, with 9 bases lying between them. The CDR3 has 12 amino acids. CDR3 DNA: TGTGCCAGCAGCGCCGCGCGCACTGAAGCTTTCTTT. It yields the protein CASSAARTEAFF.

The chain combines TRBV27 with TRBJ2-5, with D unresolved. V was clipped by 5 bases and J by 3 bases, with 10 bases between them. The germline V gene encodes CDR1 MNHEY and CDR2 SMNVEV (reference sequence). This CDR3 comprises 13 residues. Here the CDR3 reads CASSITPEETQYF. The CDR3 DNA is TGTGCCAGCAGTATCACCCCGGAAGAGACCCAGTACTTC.